The entry that follows covers one T cell receptor (beta chain) sequence. The method was immunoSEQ multiplex PCR; TCRdb's version includes in-frame clones alone and lacks a portion of them. The sample yields roughly 110,000 clones, roughly 84% seen once. The sample comes from a study of blood T cell repertoires in COVID-19. This CDR3 spans 14 amino acids. V dropped 7 bases and J dropped 5; count of bases not matched to a gene: 7. Germline lookup yields CDR1 LGHDT and CDR2 YNNKEL (reference sequence). V is TRBV3-1 (or the pseudogene TRBV3-2) and J is TRBJ2-5; 10 bases are shared with TRBD2. This sequence originates from a human donor in a cohort sampled during active COVID-19. Material for sequencing was peripheral blood. CDR3 sequence: CASTPLAGGETQYF. Written as DNA, the CDR3 is TGTGCCAGCACCCCCTTAGCGGGAGGTGAGACCCAGTACTTC.